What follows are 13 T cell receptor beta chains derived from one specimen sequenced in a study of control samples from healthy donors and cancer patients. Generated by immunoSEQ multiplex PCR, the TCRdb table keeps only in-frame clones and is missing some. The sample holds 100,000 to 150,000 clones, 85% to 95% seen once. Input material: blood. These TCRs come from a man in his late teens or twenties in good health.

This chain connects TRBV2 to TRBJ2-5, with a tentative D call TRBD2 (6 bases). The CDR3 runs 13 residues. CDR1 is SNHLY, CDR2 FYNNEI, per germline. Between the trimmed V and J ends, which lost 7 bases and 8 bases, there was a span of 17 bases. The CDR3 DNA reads TGTGCCAGCACGGGGACTCCGCAGAGTACCCAGTACTTC. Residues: CASTGTPQSTQYF. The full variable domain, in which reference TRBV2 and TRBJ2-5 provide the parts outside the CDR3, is EPEVTQTPSHQVTQMGQEVILRCVPISNHLYFYWYRQILGQKVEFLVSFYNNEISEKSEIFDDQFSVERPDGSNFTLKIRSTKLEDSAMYFCASTGTPQSTQYFGPGTRLLVL.

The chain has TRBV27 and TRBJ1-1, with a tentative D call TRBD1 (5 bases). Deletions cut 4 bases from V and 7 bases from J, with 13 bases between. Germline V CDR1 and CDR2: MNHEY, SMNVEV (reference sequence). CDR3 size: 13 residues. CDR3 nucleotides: TGTGCCAGCAGTTCTAGGGGAGGGAGTGAAGCTTTCTTT. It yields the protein CASSSRGGSEAFF.

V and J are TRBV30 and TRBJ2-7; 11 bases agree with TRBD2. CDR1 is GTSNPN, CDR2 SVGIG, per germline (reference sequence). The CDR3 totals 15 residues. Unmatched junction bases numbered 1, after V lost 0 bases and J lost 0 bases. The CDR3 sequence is CAWSVGLADSYEQYF. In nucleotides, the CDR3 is TGTGCCTGGAGTGTGGGACTAGCGGACTCCTACGAGCAGTACTTC.

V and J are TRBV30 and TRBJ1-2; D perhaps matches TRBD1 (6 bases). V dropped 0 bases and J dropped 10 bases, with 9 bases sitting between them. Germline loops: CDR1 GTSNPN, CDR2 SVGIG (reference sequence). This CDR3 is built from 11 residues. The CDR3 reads CAWSVHRDYTF. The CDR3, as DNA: TGTGCCTGGAGTGTACACAGGGACTACACCTTC. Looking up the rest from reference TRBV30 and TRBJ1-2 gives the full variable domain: SQTIHQWPATLVQPVGSPLSLECTVEGTSNPNLYWYRQAAGRGLQLLFYSVGIGQISSEVPQNLSASRPQDRQFILSSKKLLLSDSGFYLCAWSVHRDYTFGSGTRLTVV.

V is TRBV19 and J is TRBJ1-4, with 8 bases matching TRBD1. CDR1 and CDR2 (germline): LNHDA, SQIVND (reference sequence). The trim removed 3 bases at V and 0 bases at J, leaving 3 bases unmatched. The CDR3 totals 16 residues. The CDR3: CASSMGTGTTNEKLFF. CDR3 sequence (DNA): TGTGCCAGTAGTATGGGGACAGGAACAACTAATGAAAAACTGTTTTTT.

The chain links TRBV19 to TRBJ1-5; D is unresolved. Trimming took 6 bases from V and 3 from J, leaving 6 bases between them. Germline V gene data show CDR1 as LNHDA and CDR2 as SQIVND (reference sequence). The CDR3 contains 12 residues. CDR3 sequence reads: CASRGPNQPQHF. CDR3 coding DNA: TGTGCCAGTAGAGGCCCCAATCAGCCCCAGCATTTT. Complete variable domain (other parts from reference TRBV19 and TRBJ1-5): DGGITQSPKYLFRKEGQNVTLSCEQNLNHDAMYWYRQDPGQGLRLIYYSQIVNDFQKGDIAEGYSVSREKKESFPLTVTSAQKNPTAFYLCASRGPNQPQHFGDGTRLSIL.

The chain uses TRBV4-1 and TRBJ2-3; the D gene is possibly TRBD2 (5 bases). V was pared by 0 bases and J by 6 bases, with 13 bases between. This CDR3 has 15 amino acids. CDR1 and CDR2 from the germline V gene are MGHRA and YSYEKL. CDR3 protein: CASSQEEGRADTQYF. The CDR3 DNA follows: TGCGCCAGCAGCCAAGAAGAGGGTAGGGCCGATACGCAGTATTTT.

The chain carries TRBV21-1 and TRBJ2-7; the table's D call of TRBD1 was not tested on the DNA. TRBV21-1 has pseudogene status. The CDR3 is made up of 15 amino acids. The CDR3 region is CASSNDDRVTYEQYF. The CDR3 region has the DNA TGTGCCAGCAGCAATGACGACAGGGTTACCTACGAGCAGTACTTC.

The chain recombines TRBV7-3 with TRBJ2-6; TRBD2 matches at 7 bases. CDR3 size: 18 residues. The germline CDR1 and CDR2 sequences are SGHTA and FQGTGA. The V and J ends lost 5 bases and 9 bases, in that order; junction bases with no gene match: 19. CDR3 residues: CASSPKGGTFASGNVLTF. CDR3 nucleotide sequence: TGTGCCAGCAGCCCTAAGGGAGGGACTTTTGCCTCGGGCAACGTCCTGACTTTC.

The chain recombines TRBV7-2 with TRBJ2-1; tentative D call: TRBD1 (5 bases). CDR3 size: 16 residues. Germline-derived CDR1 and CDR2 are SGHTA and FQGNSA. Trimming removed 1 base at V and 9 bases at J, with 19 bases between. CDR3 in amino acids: CASSLDSWQGKGEQFF. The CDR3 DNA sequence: TGTGCCAGCAGCTTAGACAGTTGGCAGGGAAAAGGTGAGCAGTTCTTC.

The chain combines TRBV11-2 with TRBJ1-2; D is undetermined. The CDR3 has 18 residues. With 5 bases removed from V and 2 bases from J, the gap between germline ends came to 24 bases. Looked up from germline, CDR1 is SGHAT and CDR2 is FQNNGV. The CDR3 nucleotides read TGTGCCAGCAGCCCCGGATCTTGGAACGGAACCAACAACTATGGCTACACCTTC. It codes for CASSPGSWNGTNNYGYTF.

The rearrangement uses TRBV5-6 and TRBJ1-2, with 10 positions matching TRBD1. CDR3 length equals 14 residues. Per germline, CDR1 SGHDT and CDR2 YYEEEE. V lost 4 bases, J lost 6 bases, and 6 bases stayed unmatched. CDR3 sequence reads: CASSTRQGAHGYTF. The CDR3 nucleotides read TGTGCCAGCAGCACCCGACAGGGGGCGCATGGCTACACCTTC.

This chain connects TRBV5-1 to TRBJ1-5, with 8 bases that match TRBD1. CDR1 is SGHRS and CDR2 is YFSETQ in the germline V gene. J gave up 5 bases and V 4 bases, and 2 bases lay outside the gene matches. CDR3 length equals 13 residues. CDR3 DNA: TGCGCCAGCAGCATGGACAGGGATCAGCCCCAGCATTTT. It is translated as CASSMDRDQPQHF.